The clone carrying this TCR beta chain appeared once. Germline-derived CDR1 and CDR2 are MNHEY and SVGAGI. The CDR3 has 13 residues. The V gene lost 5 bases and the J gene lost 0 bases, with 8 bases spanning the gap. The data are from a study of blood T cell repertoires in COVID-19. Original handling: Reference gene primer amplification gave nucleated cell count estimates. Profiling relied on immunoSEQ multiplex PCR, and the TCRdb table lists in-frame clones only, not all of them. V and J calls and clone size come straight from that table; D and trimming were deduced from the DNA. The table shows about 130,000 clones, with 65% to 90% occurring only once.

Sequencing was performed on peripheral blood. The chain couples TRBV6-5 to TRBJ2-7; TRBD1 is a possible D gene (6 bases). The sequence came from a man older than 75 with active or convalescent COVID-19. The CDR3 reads CASSPDSSYEQYF. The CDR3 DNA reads TGTGCCAGCAGTCCGGACAGCTCCTACGAGCAGTACTTC.